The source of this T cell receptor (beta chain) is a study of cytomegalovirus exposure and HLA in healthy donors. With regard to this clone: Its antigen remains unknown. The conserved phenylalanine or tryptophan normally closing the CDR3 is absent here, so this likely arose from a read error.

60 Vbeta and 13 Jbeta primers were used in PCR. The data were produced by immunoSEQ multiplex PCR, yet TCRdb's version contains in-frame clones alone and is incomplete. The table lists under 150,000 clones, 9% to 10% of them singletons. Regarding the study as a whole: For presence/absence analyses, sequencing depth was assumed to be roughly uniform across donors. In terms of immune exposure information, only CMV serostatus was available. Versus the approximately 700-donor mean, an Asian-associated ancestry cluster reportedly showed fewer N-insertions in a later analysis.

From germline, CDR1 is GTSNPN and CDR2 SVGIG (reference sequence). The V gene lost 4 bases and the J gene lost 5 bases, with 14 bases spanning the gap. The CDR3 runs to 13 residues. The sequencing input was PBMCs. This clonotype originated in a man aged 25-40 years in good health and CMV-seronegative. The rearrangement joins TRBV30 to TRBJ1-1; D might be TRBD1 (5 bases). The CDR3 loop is CAWKLEGKTEAFL. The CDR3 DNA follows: TGTGCCTGGAAGTTGGAGGGGAAAACTGAAGCTTTCTTG.